Below, 28 T cell receptor beta chains from the same sample are listed, as sequenced in a study of beta chain features in type 1 diabetes. General study points: In all four CD4+ subsets, TCRB CDR3 length was significantly, moderately reduced in type 1 diabetes.

The sequenced template was cDNA made from the entire isolated RNA. Sequenced by immunoSEQ multiplex PCR; TCRdb stores in-frame clones only, minus some. The data show around 710,000 clones, 9.5% to 15% seen once. Their recognized antigens are unknown. Sequencing was performed on naive CD4+ T cells from blood. Receptors were obtained from a man aged 25 to 45 with type 1 diabetes.

The chain combines TRBV2 with TRBJ2-5; D remains unclear. CDR3 length: 12 amino acids. Trimming shortened V by 6 bases and J by 2 bases, and 7 bases separated the two germline ends. Per the germline V gene, CDR1 is SNHLY and CDR2 is FYNNEI. Here the CDR3 DNA reads TGTGCCAGCAGCGCAGGTCAAGAGACCCAGTACTTC. Its protein is CASSAGQETQYF.

The chain couples TRBV6-1 to TRBJ1-2; unclear D gene. This CDR3 comprises 12 residues. Per germline, CDR1 MNHNS and CDR2 SASEGT. The germline V and J ends were trimmed by 2 bases and 8 bases, with 9 bases remaining between them. The CDR3 DNA is TGTGCCAGCAGTGAAAGGGTGAAAGGCTACACCTTC. It yields the protein CASSERVKGYTF.

V usage is TRBV7-2 and J usage is TRBJ1-4, with a tentative D call TRBD1 (6 bases). Germline CDR1 is SGHTA and CDR2 is FQGNSA. The CDR3 length is 12 residues. V dropped 7 bases and J dropped 8 bases, with 11 bases sitting between them. The CDR3 sequence: CASKNGGEKLFF. For the CDR3, the DNA is TGTGCCAGCAAGAATGGGGGCGAAAAACTGTTTTTT.

This clone was observed a few times. The chain employs TRBV29-1 and TRBJ1-1; 7 bases align to TRBD1. Germline CDR1 and CDR2: SQVTM and ANQGSEA. There are 13 residues in the CDR3. V lost 6 bases and J lost 4; bases outside the gene matches: 8. In DNA, the CDR3 is TGCAGCGTCCGAGGGGGCGCCGGCACTGAAGCTTTCTTT. This sequence encodes CSVRGGAGTEAFF. Full variable domain (outside the CDR3, taken from reference TRBV29-1 and TRBJ1-1): SAVISQKPSRDICQRGTSLTIQCQVDSQVTMMFWYRQQPGQSLTLIATANQGSEATYESGFVIDKFPISRPNLTFSTLTVSNMSPEDSSIYLCSVRGGAGTEAFFGQGTRLTVV.

The table lists this clone with a few counts. The rearrangement joins TRBV4-1 to TRBJ1-1, with D uncertain. CDR3 length: 15 amino acids. Germline-derived CDR1 and CDR2 are MGHRA and YSYEKL. Trimming stripped 5 bases from V and 7 bases from J, with 20 bases between. In nucleotides, the CDR3 is TGCGCCAGCAGCGTCCCCACGGCCAGGCTCGGTGAAGCTTTCTTT. It encodes CASSVPTARLGEAFF.

The chain links TRBV6-5 to TRBJ1-6; 8 positions agree with TRBD1. The CDR3 loop spans 16 amino acids. The V and J ends lost 0 bases and 9 bases, in that order; junction bases with no gene match: 7. Germline V CDR1 and CDR2: MNHEY, SVGAGI. CDR3 sequence: CASSYSGAQGGSPLHF. CDR3 coding DNA: TGTGCCAGCAGTTACTCCGGAGCACAGGGGGGTTCACCCCTCCACTTT.

This chain uses TRBV6-5 with TRBJ2-6, with D possibly being TRBD1 (6 bases). The CDR3 covers 14 residues. V was clipped by 6 bases and J by 4 bases, with 10 bases between them. Germline CDR1 is MNHEY and CDR2 is SVGAGI. The CDR3 nucleotides read TGTGCCAGCAGGCAGGGGCACGGGGCCAACGTCCTGACTTTC. Its translation: CASRQGHGANVLTF.

The chain joins TRBV5-4 to TRBJ2-6; the D gene is possibly TRBD2 (5 bases). This CDR3 has 16 residues. V gave up 3 bases and J gave up 1 base, with 11 bases separating them. From germline, CDR1 is SGHNT and CDR2 YYREEE (reference sequence). The DNA for the CDR3 is TGTGCCAGCAGCTCCGGACTGGTTTCTGGGGCCAACGTCCTGACTTTC. Its protein is CASSSGLVSGANVLTF.

There are a few counts of this clone. J is TRBJ2-7 and V is TRBV19; D unclear. Germline lookup yields CDR1 LNHDA and CDR2 SQIVND (reference sequence). The CDR3 length is 12 residues. V gave up 5 bases and J gave up 3 bases, with 8 bases separating them. CDR3 residues: CASSGQDYEQYF. The CDR3 DNA follows: TGTGCCAGTAGTGGGCAGGACTACGAGCAGTACTTC. The complete variable domain, with remaining parts taken from reference TRBV19 and TRBJ2-7, reads DGGITQSPKYLFRKEGQNVTLSCEQNLNHDAMYWYRQDPGQGLRLIYYSQIVNDFQKGDIAEGYSVSREKKESFPLTVTSAQKNPTAFYLCASSGQDYEQYFGPGTRLTVT.

The chain employs TRBV30 and TRBJ2-2; 10 nucleotides align to TRBD1. J lost 6 bases, V lost 6 bases, and 10 bases had no gene match. CDR3 length: 15 amino acids. CDR1 GTSNPN and CDR2 SVGIG come from the germline V gene (reference sequence). DNA of the CDR3: TGTGCCTGTAGGTCGGGACAGGGGTTTGCCGGGGAGCTGTTTTTT. Protein: CACRSGQGFAGELFF.

The table lists this clone with a few counts. The CDR3 protein is CASTGGTYNEQFF. DNA for the CDR3: TGTGCCAGCACTGGGGGGACATACAATGAGCAGTTCTTC. The rearrangement uses TRBV7-9 and TRBJ2-1, with D possibly called TRBD1 or TRBD2 (6 bases each). Germline lookup yields CDR1 SEHNR and CDR2 FQNEAQ (reference sequence). V shed 7 bases and J shed 4 bases, with 11 bases lying between them. This CDR3 is 13 amino acids long.

This chain uses TRBV2 with TRBJ1-5; possibly TRBD1 for D (5 bases). Trimming stripped 6 bases from V and 4 bases from J, with 10 bases between. The CDR3 spans 13 residues. Germline assignment: CDR1 SNHLY and CDR2 FYNNEI. The CDR3 here is CASRATGNQPQHF. The CDR3, as DNA: TGTGCCAGCAGAGCAACAGGAAATCAGCCCCAGCATTTT.

The table lists this clone with a few counts. V is TRBV27 and J is TRBJ2-5; 10 nucleotides align to TRBD1. The CDR3 loop spans 17 amino acids. The V gene's germline CDR1 is MNHEY and CDR2 SMNVEV (reference sequence). The ends lost 0 bases at V and 6 bases at J; junction bases unmatched: 10. Here the CDR3 reads CASSLSYQTGGAKTQYF. The CDR3 DNA is TGTGCCAGCAGTTTATCCTACCAGACAGGGGGCGCAAAGACCCAGTACTTC.

The chain is built from TRBV19 and TRBJ2-3; possible D gene TRBD2, 6 bases. The germline V gene has CDR1 LNHDA and CDR2 SQIVND (reference sequence). V lost 6 bases and J lost 4, with 23 bases in between. The CDR3 consists of 17 residues. This chain's CDR3 is CASSLSGLRDLPDTQYF. Written as DNA, the CDR3 is TGTGCCAGTAGCCTTTCGGGACTTCGAGACCTGCCAGATACGCAGTATTTT. Variable domain in full (rest from reference TRBV19 and TRBJ2-3): DGGITQSPKYLFRKEGQNVTLSCEQNLNHDAMYWYRQDPGQGLRLIYYSQIVNDFQKGDIAEGYSVSREKKESFPLTVTSAQKNPTAFYLCASSLSGLRDLPDTQYFGPGTRLTVL.

As concerns this clone: Distinct nucleotide sequences in the sample also encode this CDR3. The gene calls are TRBV9 and TRBJ2-1; TRBD2 agrees at 7 bases. Germline CDR1 and CDR2: SGDLS and YYNGEE. The CDR3 is made up of 15 amino acids. Losses at the gene ends were 0 bases for V and 2 bases for J; bases not matched to a gene: 2. CDR3 region: CASSVAGGTYNEQFF. CDR3 DNA: TGTGCCAGCAGCGTAGCGGGGGGAACCTACAATGAGCAGTTCTTC.

V is TRBV7-8 and J is TRBJ1-1; 8 bases line up with TRBD1. Germline V lookup: CDR1 SGHVS, CDR2 FQNEAQ. V shed 4 bases and J 1 base; nucleotides not matched to a gene: 8. CDR3 size: 16 residues. CDR3 sequence: CASSSSGGDGNTEAFF. In nucleotides, the CDR3 is TGTGCCAGCAGCTCTTCAGGGGGCGATGGGAACACTGAAGCTTTCTTT.

This clone was counted a few times. This rearrangement joins TRBV9 to TRBJ1-3; D is perhaps TRBD1 (5 bases). This CDR3 is built from 14 residues. The germline gives CDR1 SGDLS, CDR2 YYNGEE. The V end lost 3 bases, the J end lost 2 bases, and 9 bases lay between the germline ends. The CDR3 DNA reads TGTGCCAGCAGCGAAGGGGCCGCTGGAAACACCATATATTTT. Residues: CASSEGAAGNTIYF.

The rearrangement uses TRBV9 and TRBJ1-2; unclear D gene. The CDR3 covers 12 residues. Trimming took off 7 bases at V and 8 bases at J, with 15 bases between the two ends. Germline lookup yields CDR1 SGDLS and CDR2 YYNGEE. In nucleotides, the CDR3 is TGTGCCAGCTCGGGAAGATCTGGGGGCTACACCTTC. Its protein product is CASSGRSGGYTF.

This chain connects TRBV2 to TRBJ1-6; tentatively, D is TRBD1 (5 bases). The ends were cut back, 3 bases at V and 6 bases at J, with 12 bases in the middle. This CDR3 region has 15 residues. Germline CDR1 is SNHLY and CDR2 is FYNNEI. The CDR3 DNA sequence: TGTGCCAGCAGTGAGACGGGGGTGCTTAATTCACCCCTCCACTTT. Translated, it gives CASSETGVLNSPLHF.

This clone was recorded a few times. CDR3 coding DNA: TGTGCCAGCTCACCAATGGACGGCCGCTACAATGAGCAGTTCTTC. This sequence encodes CASSPMDGRYNEQFF. The rearrangement joins TRBV18 to TRBJ2-1; no clear D gene. From germline, CDR1 is KGHSH and CDR2 LQKENI. V was pared by 2 bases and J by 3 bases, with 11 bases between. The CDR3 has 15 residues.

This clone was counted between two and nine times. This sequence joins TRBV19 and TRBJ1-4, with D possibly being TRBD1 (6 bases). With 5 bases removed from V and 4 bases from J, the gap between germline ends came to 14 bases. Looked up from germline, CDR1 is LNHDA and CDR2 is SQIVND (reference sequence). There are 15 residues in the CDR3. The CDR3 DNA reads as TGTGCCAGTAGTGGACCAGGACAGTTTAATGAAAAACTGTTTTTT. It is translated as CASSGPGQFNEKLFF.

CDR3 residues: CAWSAASGSYNEQFF. In DNA form, the CDR3 reads TGTGCCTGGAGTGCGGCTAGCGGGTCCTACAATGAGCAGTTCTTC. This chain uses TRBV30 with TRBJ2-1; 8 nucleotides agree with TRBD2. The CDR3 sequence is 15 residues long. The germline V gene has CDR1 GTSNPN and CDR2 SVGIG (reference sequence). Losses at the gene ends were 1 base for V and 1 base for J; bases not matched to a gene: 3.

The V call is TRBV7-2, the J call TRBJ2-5; possibly TRBD1 for D (6 bases). The V gene's germline CDR1 is SGHTA and CDR2 FQGNSA. V lost 1 base and J 5 bases, leaving 11 bases between the germline ends. This CDR3 has 14 residues. The CDR3 here is CASSLVRGRETQYF. In nucleotides, the CDR3 is TGTGCCAGCAGCTTAGTCAGGGGACGGGAGACCCAGTACTTC.

J is TRBJ2-1 and V is TRBV4-2; D ambiguous. Trimming stripped 4 bases from V and 8 bases from J, with 15 bases between. The CDR3 contains 14 residues. CDR1 is LGHNA and CDR2 is YNFKEQ in the germline V gene. The chain's CDR3 is CASSREPLSYEQFF. The CDR3 DNA reads TGTGCCAGCAGCCGCGAACCCCTATCCTATGAGCAGTTCTTC.

The rearrangement joins TRBV29-1 to TRBJ2-7, with D unresolved. The ends were cut back, 3 bases at V and 4 bases at J, with 7 bases in the middle. Per germline, CDR1 SQVTM and CDR2 ANQGSEA. The CDR3 sequence is 11 residues long. This CDR3 is CSVDMGYEQYF. CDR3 bases: TGCAGCGTTGACATGGGATACGAGCAGTACTTC.

The V and J genes are TRBV7-2 and TRBJ2-7; 7 positions agree with TRBD1. Trimming removed 4 bases from V and 3 bases from J; junction bases left unmatched: 12. CDR1 is SGHTA and CDR2 is FQGNSA in the germline V gene. The CDR3 has 16 amino acids. Here the CDR3 DNA reads TGTGCCAGCAGCTCGAGACGAGACAGGGTCCTCTACGAGCAGTACTTC. Its translation: CASSSRRDRVLYEQYF.

This clone was seen a handful of times. This sequence joins TRBV20-1 and TRBJ2-7; D is undetermined. The CDR3 is made up of 11 amino acids. Germline V lookup: CDR1 DFQATT, CDR2 SNEGSKA (reference sequence). V was trimmed by 3 bases and J by 3 bases, leaving 6 bases between them. CDR3 region: CSASPDYEQYF. CDR3 in DNA: TGCAGTGCTAGTCCCGACTACGAGCAGTACTTC.

There are a few counts of this clone. V is TRBV7-2 and J is TRBJ2-5; D is perhaps TRBD1 (6 bases). This CDR3 has 14 amino acids. V was trimmed by 4 bases and J by 4 bases, leaving 13 bases between them. CDR1 is SGHTA, CDR2 FQGNSA, per germline. This chain's CDR3 is CASSYQQGVETQYF. The CDR3 DNA is TGTGCCAGCAGCTACCAACAGGGAGTAGAGACCCAGTACTTC.